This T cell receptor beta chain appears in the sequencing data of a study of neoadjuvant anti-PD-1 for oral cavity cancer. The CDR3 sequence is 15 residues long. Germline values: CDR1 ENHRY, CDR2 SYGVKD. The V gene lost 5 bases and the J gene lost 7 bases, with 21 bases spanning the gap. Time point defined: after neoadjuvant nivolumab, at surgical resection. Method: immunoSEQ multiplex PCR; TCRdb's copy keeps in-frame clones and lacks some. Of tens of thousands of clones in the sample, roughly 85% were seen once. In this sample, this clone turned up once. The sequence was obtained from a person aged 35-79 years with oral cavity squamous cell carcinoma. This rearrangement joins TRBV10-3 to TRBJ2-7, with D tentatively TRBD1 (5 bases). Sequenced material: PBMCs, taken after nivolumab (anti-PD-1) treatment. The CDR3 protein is CAISLDSINLLEQYF. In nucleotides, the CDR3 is TGTGCCATCAGTTTAGACAGCATCAACCTTTTGGAGCAGTACTTC.